This T cell receptor beta chain was identified in a study of cytotoxic CD8 clonotypes in ibrutinib-treated CLL. Trimming removed 2 bases from V and 4 bases from J; junction bases left unmatched: 5. Germline V gene sequence: CDR1 SGHTA, CDR2 FQGTGA. The CDR3 consists of 14 residues. Generated by immunoSEQ multiplex PCR, the TCRdb table keeps only in-frame clones and is missing some. The table lists 150,000 or so clones, 84% of them singletons. The rearrangement joins TRBV7-3 to TRBJ2-7; TRBD2 matches 7 bases. The material sequenced was PBMCs, taken after 24 months of ibrutinib treatment. The TCR sequence derives from a human donor with chronic lymphocytic leukemia. The CDR3 nucleotides are TGTGCCAGCAGCTTATTTGCGGGAGTTTACGAGCAGTACTTC. Translation: CASSLFAGVYEQYF.